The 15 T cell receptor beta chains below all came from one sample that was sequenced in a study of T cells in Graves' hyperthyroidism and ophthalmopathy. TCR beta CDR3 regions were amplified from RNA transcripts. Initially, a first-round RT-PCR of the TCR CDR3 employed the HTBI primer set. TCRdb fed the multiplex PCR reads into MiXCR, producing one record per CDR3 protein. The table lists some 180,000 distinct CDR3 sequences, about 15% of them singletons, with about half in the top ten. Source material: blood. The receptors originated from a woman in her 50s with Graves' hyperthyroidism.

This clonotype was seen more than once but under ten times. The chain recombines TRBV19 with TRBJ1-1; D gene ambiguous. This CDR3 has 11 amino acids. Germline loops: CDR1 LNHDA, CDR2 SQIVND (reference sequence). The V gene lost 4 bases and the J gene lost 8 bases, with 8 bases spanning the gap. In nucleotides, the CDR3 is TGTGCCAGTAGTAGGACGGAAGAAGCTTTCTTT. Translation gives CASSRTEEAFF.

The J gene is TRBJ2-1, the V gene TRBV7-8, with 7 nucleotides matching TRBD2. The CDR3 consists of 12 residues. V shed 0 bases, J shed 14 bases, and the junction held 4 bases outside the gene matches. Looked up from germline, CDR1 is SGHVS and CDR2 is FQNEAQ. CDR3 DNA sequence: TGTGCCAGCAGCTTAGCCACCGGGACTAAGTTCTTC. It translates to CASSLATGTKFF.

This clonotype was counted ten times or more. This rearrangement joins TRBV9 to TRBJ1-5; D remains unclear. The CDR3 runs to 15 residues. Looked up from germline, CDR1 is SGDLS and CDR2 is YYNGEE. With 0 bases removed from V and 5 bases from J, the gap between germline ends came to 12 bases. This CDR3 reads CASSVDLGGDQPQHF. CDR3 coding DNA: TGTGCCAGCAGCGTAGATCTTGGAGGCGATCAGCCCCAGCATTTT.

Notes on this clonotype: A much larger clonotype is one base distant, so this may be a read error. The CDR3 coding sequence is TGTGCCAGCAGCTTTGCCTCTGGAAACACCATATATTTT. It yields the protein CASSFASGNTIYF. The chain employs TRBV7-9 and TRBJ1-3; D gene unclear. This CDR3 region has 13 residues. The germline V and J ends were trimmed by 3 bases and 0 bases, with 3 bases remaining between them. In germline, CDR1 is SEHNR, CDR2 FQNEAQ (reference sequence).

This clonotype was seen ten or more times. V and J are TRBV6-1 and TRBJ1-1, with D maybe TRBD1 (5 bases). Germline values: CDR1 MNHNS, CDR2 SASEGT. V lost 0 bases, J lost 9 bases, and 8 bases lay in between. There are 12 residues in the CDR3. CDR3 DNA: TGTGCCAGCAGTGAAGCGGGGGTGAAAGCTTTCTTT. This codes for CASSEAGVKAFF.

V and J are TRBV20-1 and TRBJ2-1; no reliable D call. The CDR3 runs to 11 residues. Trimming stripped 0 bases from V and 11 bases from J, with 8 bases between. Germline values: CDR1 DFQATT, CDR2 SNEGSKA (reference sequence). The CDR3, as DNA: TGCAGTGCTAGAGATTATTGGCAGCAGTTCTTC. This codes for CSARDYWQQFF.

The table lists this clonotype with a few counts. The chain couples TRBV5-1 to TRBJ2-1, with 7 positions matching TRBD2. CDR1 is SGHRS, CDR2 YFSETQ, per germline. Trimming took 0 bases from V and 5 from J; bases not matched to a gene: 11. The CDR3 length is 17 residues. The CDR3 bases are TGCGCCAGCAGCTTGGGGAGCGGGAAAATGGGGAACAATGAGCAGTTCTTC. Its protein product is CASSLGSGKMGNNEQFF.

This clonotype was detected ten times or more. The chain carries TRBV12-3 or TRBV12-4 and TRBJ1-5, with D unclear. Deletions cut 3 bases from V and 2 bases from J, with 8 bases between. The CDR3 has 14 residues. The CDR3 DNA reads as TGTGCCAGCAGTTTTACGGTTGGCAATCAGCCCCAGCATTTT. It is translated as CASSFTVGNQPQHF.

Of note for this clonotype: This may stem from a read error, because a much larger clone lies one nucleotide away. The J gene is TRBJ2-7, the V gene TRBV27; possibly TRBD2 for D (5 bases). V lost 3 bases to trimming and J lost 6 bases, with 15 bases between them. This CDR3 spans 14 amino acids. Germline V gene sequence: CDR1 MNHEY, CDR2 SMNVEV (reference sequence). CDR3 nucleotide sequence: TGTGCCAGCAGTTTCAGGACTCCGGAGGTCGAGCAGTACTTC. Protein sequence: CASSFRTPEVEQYF.

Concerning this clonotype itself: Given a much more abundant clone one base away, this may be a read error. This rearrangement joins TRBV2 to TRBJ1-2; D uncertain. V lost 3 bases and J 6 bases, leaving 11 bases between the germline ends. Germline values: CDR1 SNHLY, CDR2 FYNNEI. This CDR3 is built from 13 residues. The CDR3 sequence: CASSDDAVHGYTF. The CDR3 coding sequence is TGTGCCAGCAGTGACGATGCAGTCCATGGCTACACCTTC.

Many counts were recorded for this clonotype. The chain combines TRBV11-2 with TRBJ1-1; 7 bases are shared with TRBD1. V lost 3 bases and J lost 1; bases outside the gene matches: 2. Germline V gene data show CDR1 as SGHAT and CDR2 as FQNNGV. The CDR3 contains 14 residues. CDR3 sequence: CASSFRGRNTEAFF. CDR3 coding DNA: TGTGCCAGCAGCTTCAGGGGGAGGAACACTGAAGCTTTCTTT.

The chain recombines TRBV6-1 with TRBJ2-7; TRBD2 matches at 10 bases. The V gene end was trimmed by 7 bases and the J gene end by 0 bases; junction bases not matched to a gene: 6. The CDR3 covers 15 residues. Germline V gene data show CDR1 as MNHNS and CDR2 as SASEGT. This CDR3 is CASILAGGGSYEQYF. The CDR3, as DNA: TGTGCCAGCATCTTAGCGGGAGGTGGCTCCTACGAGCAGTACTTC.

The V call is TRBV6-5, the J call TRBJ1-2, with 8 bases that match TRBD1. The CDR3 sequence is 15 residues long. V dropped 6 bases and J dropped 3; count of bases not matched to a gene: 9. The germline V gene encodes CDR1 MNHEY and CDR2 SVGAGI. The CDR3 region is CASRYPRTGYYGYTF. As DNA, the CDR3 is TGTGCCAGCAGATACCCCCGGACAGGGTACTATGGCTACACCTTC.

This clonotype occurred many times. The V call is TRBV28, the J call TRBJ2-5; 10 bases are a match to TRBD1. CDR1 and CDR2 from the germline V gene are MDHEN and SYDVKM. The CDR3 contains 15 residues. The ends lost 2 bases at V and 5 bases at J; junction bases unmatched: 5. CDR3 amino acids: CASSLPTGGVETQYF. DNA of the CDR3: TGTGCCAGCAGTTTACCGACAGGGGGCGTCGAGACCCAGTACTTC.

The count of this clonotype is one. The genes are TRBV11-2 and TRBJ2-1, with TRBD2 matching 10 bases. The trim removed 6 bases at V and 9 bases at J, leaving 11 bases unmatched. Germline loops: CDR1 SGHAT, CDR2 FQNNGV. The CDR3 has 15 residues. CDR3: CASSEGLAGVSEQFF. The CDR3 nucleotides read TGTGCCAGCAGTGAGGGGCTAGCGGGAGTCAGTGAGCAGTTCTTC.